This TCR beta chain is from a study of a mutant IDH1 vaccine in newly diagnosed glioma. Study findings and constraints: With respect to changes in top peripheral T cell clonotypes, pseudoprogression seemed unrelated.

The CDR3 covers 15 residues. From germline, CDR1 is MNHEY and CDR2 SMNVEV (reference sequence). V was pared by 5 bases and J by 6 bases, with 8 bases of the junction left unmatched. Noted time point: baseline, week 1 (first vaccination visit). As for treatment: pre-vaccination baseline after standard-of-care therapy. The repertoire was sequenced with immunoSEQ multiplex PCR; TCRdb's copy has only in-frame clones and lacks some. Of approximately 100,000 clones in the sample, 80% to 90% were seen once. To note about this clone: Its antigen is unknown.

The V call is TRBV27, the J call TRBJ2-1; the match to TRBD1 covers 9 bases. This TCR derives from a woman between 50 and 59 years old with glioma. This material consisted of PBMCs, taken from a glioma patient treated with radiotherapy, temozolomide or both. The CDR3 loop reads CASSPWGQGTNEQFF. CDR3 nucleotide sequence: TGTGCCAGCAGTCCCTGGGGACAGGGTACCAATGAGCAGTTCTTC.